These 30 T cell receptor beta chains were all obtained from the same sample, sequenced in a study of blood T cells in healthy people across ages. Sample-barcoded 5' priming and a J-beta primer mix drove a second PCR of 7 to 11 cycles. TCRdb reprocessed the 5' RACE reads with MiXCR, giving one entry per CDR3 protein. Seen here are around 1,000,000 distinct CDR3 sequences, approximately 25% observed once, and the top ten hold approximately 0.75%. A further study also used this sample, focusing on T cells of mothers and their children.

Sequencing used blood. All receptors derive from a girl aged 2-15 years in good health.

The V gene is TRBV12-3 or TRBV12-4, the J gene TRBJ1-2, with D perhaps matching TRBD1 (6 bases). The CDR3 is 12 residues long. V shed 3 bases and J shed 9 bases, with 11 bases lying between them. The CDR3 reads CASSFEGERYTF. The DNA for the CDR3 is TGTGCCAGCAGTTTTGAGGGGGAGCGCTACACCTTC.

This clonotype was counted between two and nine times. CDR3 bases: TGTGCCACCAGTGATCCCGACTGGAGGACCCAGTACTTC. Protein product: CATSDPDWRTQYF. The chain has TRBV24-1 and TRBJ2-5; no definite D call. CDR3 length: 13 amino acids. Per germline, CDR1 KGHDR and CDR2 SFDVKD. The V and J ends lost 3 bases and 7 bases respectively, with 11 bases between them.

The table lists this clonotype with a few counts. The chain recombines TRBV7-9 with TRBJ2-5; D is uncertain. The ends were cut back, 5 bases at V and 5 bases at J, with 15 bases in the middle. CDR3 length equals 14 residues. The germline gives CDR1 SEHNR, CDR2 FQNEAQ (reference sequence). CDR3 bases: TGTGCCAGCAGCCCCTCATCACTCTGGGAGACCCAGTACTTC. Translated, it gives CASSPSSLWETQYF.

The rearrangement links TRBV4-1 to TRBJ1-1, with 10 bases matching TRBD1. CDR1 MGHRA and CDR2 YSYEKL come from the germline V gene. The CDR3 spans 16 residues. J lost 10 bases, V lost 0 bases, and 11 bases had no gene match. The DNA for the CDR3 is TGCGCCAGCAGCCAAGATCGCGCGGGACAGGGGAGGGCAGCTTTCTTT. As protein: CASSQDRAGQGRAAFF.

This clonotype was detected ten times or more. This CDR3 is CASSLALGTGQETQYF. Written as DNA, the CDR3 is TGTGCCAGCAGCTTAGCCCTCGGGACAGGGCAAGAGACCCAGTACTTC. The chain joins TRBV7-2 to TRBJ2-5, with 9 nucleotides matching TRBD1. The V segment lost 0 bases and the J segment 2 bases; nucleotides outside the gene matches: 4. CDR1 and CDR2 from the germline V gene are SGHTA and FQGNSA. This CDR3 contains 16 residues.

V gene TRBV29-1 combines with J gene TRBJ2-7; D possibly uses TRBD1 or TRBD2 (7 bases each). Trimming removed 8 bases at V and 2 bases at J, with 19 bases between. The CDR3 sequence is 14 residues long. In germline, CDR1 is SQVTM, CDR2 ANQGSEA. CDR3 sequence (DNA): TGCAGCATCCCCAGGGGGGGGGATACCTACGAGCAGTACTTC. Its translation is CSIPRGGDTYEQYF.

The rearrangement joins TRBV4-1 to TRBJ2-7; D not resolved. The CDR3 has 15 residues. Germline V gene data show CDR1 as MGHRA and CDR2 as YSYEKL. The V and J ends lost 1 base and 0 bases respectively, with 10 bases between them. The CDR3 DNA reads TGCGCCAGCAGCCAAGGGGTCGGCTTCTCCTACGAGCAGTACTTC. This translates into CASSQGVGFSYEQYF.

The genes are TRBV20-1 and TRBJ2-5; 9 bases line up with TRBD2. The J call is doubtful: the DNA matches TRBJ2-1 better. CDR3 length: 12 residues. The germline gives CDR1 DFQATT, CDR2 SNEGSKA (reference sequence). The CDR3: CSNSGGRNEQFF. The CDR3 bases are TGCAGTAATAGCGGGGGCCGCAATGAGCAGTTCTTC.

In DNA form, the CDR3 reads TGTGCCAGCAGCTTAACCACTTTGGGAGTCGAAAAACTGTTTTTT. It encodes CASSLTTLGVEKLFF. The rearrangement joins TRBV7-9 to TRBJ1-4; no reliable D call. Germline assignment: CDR1 SEHNR and CDR2 FQNEAQ (reference sequence). Trimming left V 2 bases short and J 8 bases short, with 15 bases between. CDR3 length equals 15 residues.

The rearrangement uses TRBV6-5 and TRBJ1-1; maybe TRBD1 (6 bases). The CDR3 extends over 11 amino acids. The germline V gene has CDR1 MNHEY and CDR2 SVGAGI. Trimming removed 8 bases at V and 11 bases at J, with 15 bases between. Here the CDR3 DNA reads TGTGCCAGCCTTGGAGGGGGGAAGGCTTTCTTT. Protein sequence: CASLGGGKAFF.

The chain combines TRBV12-3 or TRBV12-4 with TRBJ1-3, with D uncertain. With 6 bases removed from V and 8 bases from J, the gap between germline ends came to 8 bases. The CDR3 sequence is 11 residues long. The CDR3, as DNA: TGTGCCAGCAGCCTCCTCGACACCATATATTTT. Amino acids: CASSLLDTIYF.

The J gene is TRBJ2-1, the V gene TRBV12-3 or TRBV12-4; TRBD2 matches 7 bases. This CDR3 comprises 11 residues. J gave up 12 bases and V 8 bases, and 7 bases lay outside the gene matches. CDR3 protein: CASGEAGRQFF. DNA of the CDR3: TGTGCCAGCGGTGAAGCGGGAAGGCAGTTCTTC.

CDR3 DNA: TGTGCCAGCAGCCCCCCGATGGCTAGCGGGACGCCCAATGAGCAGTTCTTC. Translating gives CASSPPMASGTPNEQFF. The V gene is TRBV7-9, the J gene TRBJ2-1; TRBD2 matches 9 bases. Trimming took 5 bases from V and 6 from J; bases not matched to a gene: 14. Germline loops: CDR1 SEHNR, CDR2 FQNEAQ (reference sequence). This CDR3 contains 17 residues.

In its sample, this clonotype was seen a few times. The rearrangement joins TRBV7-9 to TRBJ2-5; possibly TRBD1 or TRBD2 for D (5 bases each). Germline lookup yields CDR1 SEHNR and CDR2 FQNEAQ (reference sequence). Deletions cut 7 bases from V and 3 bases from J, with 15 bases between. CDR3 size: 14 residues. The CDR3 bases are TGTGCCAGCATATCGGGACGCTTAGAAGAGACCCAGTACTTC. Translated: CASISGRLEETQYF.

CDR3 bases: TGTGCCACCAGTGATTTGTGGGGGAGGACCCAACAAGAGACCCAGTACTTC. It codes for CATSDLWGRTQQETQYF. The chain carries TRBV24-1 and TRBJ2-5; D possibly corresponds to TRBD2 (6 bases). The ends were cut back, 0 bases at V and 2 bases at J, with 15 bases in the middle. The germline V gene encodes CDR1 KGHDR and CDR2 SFDVKD. This CDR3 has 17 amino acids.

V usage is TRBV12-3 or TRBV12-4 and J usage is TRBJ1-2; D call uncertain. This CDR3 is built from 15 residues. V lost 1 base, J lost 2 bases, and 11 bases lay in between. Written as DNA, the CDR3 is TGTGCCAGCAGTTTAGACCGCCGGAAAAACTATGGCTACACCTTC. Its protein is CASSLDRRKNYGYTF.

This clonotype came up a few times. The chain recombines TRBV7-2 with TRBJ2-1; D possibly matches TRBD1 or TRBD2 (5 bases each). Trimming removed 6 bases at V and 3 bases at J, with 12 bases between. CDR1 and CDR2 (germline): SGHTA, FQGNSA. The CDR3 contains 14 residues. CDR3 sequence (DNA): TGTGCCAGCAGTGGGGACCCTTTCTACAATGAGCAGTTCTTC. Residues: CASSGDPFYNEQFF.

This clonotype was seen many times. The chain links TRBV12-3 or TRBV12-4 to TRBJ2-1; 8 nucleotides match TRBD2. This CDR3 spans 11 amino acids. The V gene end was trimmed by 3 bases and the J gene end by 14 bases; junction bases not matched to a gene: 3. CDR3: CASSFAGGEFF. The CDR3 coding sequence is TGTGCCAGCAGTTTTGCGGGGGGAGAGTTCTTC.

Only a few counts were recorded for this clonotype. As DNA, the CDR3 is TGTGCCAGCAGAAGGGGGCACAACACCGGGGAGCTGTTTTTT. It specifies CASRRGHNTGELFF. The chain employs TRBV28 and TRBJ2-2; the match to TRBD1 covers 7 bases. Losses at the gene ends were 6 bases for V and 2 bases for J; bases not matched to a gene: 3. Germline-derived CDR1 and CDR2 are MDHEN and SYDVKM. The CDR3 extends over 14 amino acids. Looking up the rest from reference TRBV28 and TRBJ2-2 gives the full variable domain: DVKVTQSSRYLVKRTGEKVFLECVQDMDHENMFWYRQDPGLGLRLIYFSYDVKMKEKGDIPEGYSVSREKKERFSLILESASTNQTSMYLCASRRGHNTGELFFGEGSRLTVL.

The J gene is TRBJ2-7, the V gene TRBV5-5, with 7 bases that match TRBD2. Germline CDR1 and CDR2: SGHKS and YYEKEE (reference sequence). Trimming removed 0 bases from V and 3 bases from J; junction bases left unmatched: 6. The CDR3 consists of 15 residues. The CDR3 loop reads CASSLEGLQVYEQYF. In DNA form, the CDR3 reads TGTGCCAGCAGCTTGGAGGGACTACAGGTCTACGAGCAGTACTTC.

The V gene is TRBV4-1, the J gene TRBJ1-4; D is ambiguous. CDR3 size: 15 residues. Deletions cut 0 bases from V and 4 bases from J, with 9 bases between. From germline, CDR1 is MGHRA and CDR2 YSYEKL. CDR3 coding DNA: TGCGCCAGCAGCCAAGAGAGACGGCATAATGAAAAACTGTTTTTT. Translated, it gives CASSQERRHNEKLFF.

The V gene is TRBV13, the J gene TRBJ2-7, with TRBD1 matching 12 bases. The closer fit of TRBJ2-1 to the DNA end suggests the J call may be wrong. The CDR3 covers 16 residues. From germline, CDR1 is PRHDT and CDR2 FYEKMQ (reference sequence). CDR3 amino acids: CASSSMGQGARNEQFF. CDR3 nucleotide sequence: TGTGCCAGCAGCTCAATGGGACAGGGGGCCCGCAATGAGCAGTTCTTC.

This clonotype was detected only once. The chain couples TRBV4-3 to TRBJ2-1; possibly TRBD2 for D (5 bases). Trimming shortened V by 0 bases and J by 2 bases, and 11 bases separated the two germline ends. Germline CDR1 reads LGHNA; CDR2 reads YSLEER. The CDR3 loop spans 16 amino acids. The CDR3 spells CASSQEIQAAYNEQFF. The CDR3 DNA follows: TGCGCCAGCAGCCAAGAAATCCAAGCGGCCTACAATGAGCAGTTCTTC.

The rearrangement uses TRBV29-1 and TRBJ1-4; D is undetermined. This CDR3 is built from 13 residues. Germline CDR1 SQVTM, CDR2 ANQGSEA. Trimming took off 4 bases at V and 7 bases at J, with 13 bases between the two ends. In DNA, the CDR3 is TGCAGCGTTGGGGGAATCGGGTCTGAAAAACTGTTTTTT. This encodes CSVGGIGSEKLFF.

In this sample, this clonotype turned up a few times. The rearrangement uses TRBV2 and TRBJ1-1; D may be TRBD1 (6 bases). The germline CDR1 and CDR2 sequences are SNHLY and FYNNEI. Trimming removed 5 bases at V and 4 bases at J, with 17 bases between. The CDR3 sequence is 15 residues long. CDR3 loop: CASSLQGLLATEAFF. The CDR3 DNA reads as TGTGCCAGCAGTTTACAGGGCCTCCTTGCCACTGAAGCTTTCTTT.

This clonotype occurred a few times. This rearrangement joins TRBV4-3 to TRBJ2-1, with a weak D call TRBD1 (6 bases). Trimming took 0 bases from V and 8 from J, leaving 20 bases between them. This CDR3 has 17 amino acids. CDR1 is LGHNA, CDR2 YSLEER, per germline. The CDR3 DNA is TGCGCCAGCAGCCAAGAAATATCCAGGGGTGGTGGCCATGAGCAGTTCTTC. Its protein product is CASSQEISRGGGHEQFF.

The V gene is TRBV11-2, the J gene TRBJ2-4; TRBD2 matches 12 bases. The CDR3 consists of 18 residues. Germline V gene lookup returns CDR1 SGHAT and CDR2 FQNNGV. V shed 4 bases, J shed 0 bases, and the junction held 7 bases outside the gene matches. Written as DNA, the CDR3 is TGTGCCAGCAGCTCACTAGCGGGGGGCCTTCTAGCCAAAAACATTCAGTACTTC. Residues: CASSSLAGGLLAKNIQYF.

The V call is TRBV20-1, the J call TRBJ1-5; D is perhaps TRBD1 (6 bases). Trimming shortened V by 6 bases and J by 2 bases, and 14 bases separated the two germline ends. CDR1 and CDR2 (germline): DFQATT, SNEGSKA (reference sequence). The CDR3 sequence is 14 residues long. CDR3 nucleotide sequence: TGCAGTGCCGTGGGGGGCGAGGGCAATCAGCCCCAGCATTTT. Amino acids: CSAVGGEGNQPQHF.

Written as DNA, the CDR3 is TGCGCCAGCAGCCAAGAGAGGCAGGGTGTCTACGAGCAGTACTTC. Translating it yields CASSQERQGVYEQYF. V usage is TRBV4-3 and J usage is TRBJ2-7, with TRBD1 as a possible D gene (5 bases). CDR1 is LGHNA and CDR2 is YSLEER in the germline V gene. CDR3 length: 15 residues. The V end lost 0 bases, the J end lost 3 bases, and 12 bases lay between the germline ends.

V and J are TRBV28 and TRBJ1-3; no definite D call. The CDR3 runs to 16 residues. From germline, CDR1 is MDHEN and CDR2 SYDVKM. Trimming cost V 10 bases and J 0 bases, with 19 bases left between them. CDR3 bases: TGTGCCACCTCAATGCCTTCGGTCGCCTCTGGAAACACCATATATTTT. Protein: CATSMPSVASGNTIYF.